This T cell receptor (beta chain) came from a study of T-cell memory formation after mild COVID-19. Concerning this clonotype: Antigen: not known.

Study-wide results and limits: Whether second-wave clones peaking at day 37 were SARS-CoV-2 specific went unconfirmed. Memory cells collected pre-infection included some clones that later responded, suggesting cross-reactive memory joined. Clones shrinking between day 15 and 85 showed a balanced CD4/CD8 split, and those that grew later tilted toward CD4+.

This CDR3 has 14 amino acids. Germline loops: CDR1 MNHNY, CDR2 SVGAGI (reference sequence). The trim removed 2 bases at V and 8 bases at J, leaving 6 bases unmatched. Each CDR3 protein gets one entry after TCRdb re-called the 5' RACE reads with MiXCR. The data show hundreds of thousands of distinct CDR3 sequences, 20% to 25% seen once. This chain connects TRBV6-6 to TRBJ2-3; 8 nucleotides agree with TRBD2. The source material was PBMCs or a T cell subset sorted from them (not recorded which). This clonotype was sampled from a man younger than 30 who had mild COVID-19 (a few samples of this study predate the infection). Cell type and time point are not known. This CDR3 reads CASSYRPGGTTQYF. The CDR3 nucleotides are TGTGCCAGCAGTTACCGCCCGGGGGGGACTACGCAGTATTTT.